This T cell receptor (beta chain) was identified during a study of shared clonotypes between healthy human individuals. Germline lookup yields CDR1 MNHEY and CDR2 SMNVEV (reference sequence). With V trimmed by 3 bases and J by 0 bases, 4 bases remained unmatched. The CDR3 totals 16 residues. Naivety among CD8 cells was defined by CD45RO negativity and positive CCR7 selection, thereby excluding terminally differentiated effector memory CD45RA+ cells. Details on this clone: The sample holds other DNA sequences that translate to the same CDR3.

Sequencing was performed with immunoSEQ multiplex PCR; in TCRdb, only in-frame clones are kept and a portion is missing. The data contain 2 million to 2.5 million clones, just under 95% of them seen just once; the ten biggest clones take up roughly 1.1%. The origin of this receptor is a man between 18 and 29 years old in good health. The sample taken for sequencing was naive CD8+ T cells sorted from blood. The chain joins TRBV27 to TRBJ2-1; 8 nucleotides align to TRBD2. The CDR3: CASSLIAGSSYNEQFF. CDR3 DNA: TGTGCCAGCAGTTTGATAGCGGGAAGCTCCTACAATGAGCAGTTCTTC.